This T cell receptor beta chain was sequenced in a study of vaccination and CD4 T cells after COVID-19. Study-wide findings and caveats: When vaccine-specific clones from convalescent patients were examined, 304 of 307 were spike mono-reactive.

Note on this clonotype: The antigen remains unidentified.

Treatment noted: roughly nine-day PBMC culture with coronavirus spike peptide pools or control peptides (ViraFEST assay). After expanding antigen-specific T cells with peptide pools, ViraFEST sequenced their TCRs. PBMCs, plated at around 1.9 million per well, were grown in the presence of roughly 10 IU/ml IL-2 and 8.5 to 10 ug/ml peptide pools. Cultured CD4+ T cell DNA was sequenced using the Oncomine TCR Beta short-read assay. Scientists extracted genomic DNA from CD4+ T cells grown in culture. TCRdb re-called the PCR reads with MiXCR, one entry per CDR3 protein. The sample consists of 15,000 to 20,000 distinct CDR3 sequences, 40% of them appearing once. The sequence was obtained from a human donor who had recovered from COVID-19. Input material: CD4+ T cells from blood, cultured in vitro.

The CDR3 loop is CASSPPSREQYF. The CDR3 bases are TGTGCCAGCTCACCCCCAAGTCGTGAGCAGTACTTC. The rearrangement uses TRBV18 and TRBJ2-7, with D unclear. In germline, CDR1 is KGHSH, CDR2 LQKENI. The length of the CDR3 is 12 residues. V dropped 3 bases and J dropped 7 bases, with 10 bases sitting between them.